A single sample is the source of the 5 T cell receptor beta chains below, sequenced in a study of blood T cell repertoires in COVID-19. TCRdb's copy holds only in-frame clones and misses some; the assay was immunoSEQ multiplex PCR. This sample has roughly 72,000 clones, with 79% found just once. Sequencing was performed on peripheral blood. These receptors were taken from a woman aged 80 or older with active or convalescent COVID-19.

The rearrangement joins TRBV21-1 to TRBJ2-7; the table assigns TRBD1, which was not confirmed against the DNA. TRBV21-1 corresponds to a pseudogene. The CDR3 contains 15 residues. CDR3 in DNA: TGTGCCAGCAGCAATTATACAGGGAATAATTACGAGCAGTACTTC. It translates to CASSNYTGNNYEQYF.

This clone was seen a handful of times. This chain joins TRBV5-4 and TRBJ1-4; TRBD1 matches at 9 bases. Germline V gene lookup returns CDR1 SGHNT and CDR2 YYREEE (reference sequence). The ends lost 0 bases at V and 7 bases at J; junction bases unmatched: 4. This CDR3 region has 15 residues. CDR3 DNA sequence: TGTGCCAGCAGCTTGGCAGGGACAGGGTTTGAAAAACTGTTTTTT. This translates into CASSLAGTGFEKLFF. Drawing the rest from reference TRBV5-4 and TRBJ1-4, the complete variable domain is ETGVTQSPTHLIKTRGQQVTLRCSSQSGHNTVSWYQQALGQGPQFIFQYYREEENGRGNFPPRFSGLQFPNYSSELNVNALELDDSALYLCASSLAGTGFEKLFFGSGTQLSVL.

The chain links TRBV5-1 to TRBJ1-2; D not resolved. Germline lookup yields CDR1 SGHRS and CDR2 YFSETQ. The CDR3 is made up of 14 amino acids. The ends were cut back, 0 bases at V and 2 bases at J, with 8 bases in the middle. CDR3 sequence (DNA): TGCGCCAGCAGCTTGGGTGGAGGGAACTATGGCTACACCTTC. It yields the protein CASSLGGGNYGYTF.

The J gene is TRBJ2-3, the V gene TRBV6-5; TRBD2 matches at 7 bases. V dropped 3 bases and J dropped 0; count of bases not matched to a gene: 0. There are 14 residues in the CDR3. Germline CDR1 MNHEY, CDR2 SVGAGI. The CDR3 region is CASSYSGSTDTQYF. DNA for the CDR3: TGTGCCAGCAGTTATAGCGGGAGCACAGATACGCAGTATTTT.

This clone was seen a few times. This chain uses TRBV15 with TRBJ1-1; D perhaps matches TRBD1 (5 bases). Trimming left V 1 base short and J 0 bases short, with 15 bases between. Germline V gene lookup returns CDR1 LNHNV and CDR2 YYDKDF (reference sequence). This CDR3 comprises 17 residues. The CDR3 sequence is CATSRVFGASMNTEAFF. The CDR3 DNA reads as TGTGCCACCAGCAGAGTTTTTGGGGCCTCCATGAACACTGAAGCTTTCTTT.